Following are 31 T cell receptor beta chains from one sample sequenced in a study of monozygotic twins with inflammatory bowel disease (dated by TCRdb to between 2018 and 2021). Library preparation was by 5' RACE. For sequencing, an Illumina HiSeq 2500 was employed. The reads went through TCRdb reprocessing, and each CDR3 protein sequence gets one entry with no DNA. The sample's records list 200,000 to 250,000 distinct CDR3 sequences. The top ten constitute roughly 1.5% of the sample. The sequenced material came from blood. Receptor source: a human donor with ulcerative colitis or Crohn's disease, or a healthy co-twin of an affected twin (not recorded which).

This chain uses TRBV12-3 or TRBV12-4 with TRBJ1-1; TCRdb's D gene call, TRBD1, goes unchecked for lack of DNA. There are 12 residues in the CDR3. The CDR3 sequence: CASSSAGQEAFF.

CDR3 amino acids: CASSSRQGKNTDAFF. The chain recombines TRBV11-2 with TRBJ1-1; TCRdb gives TRBD1 as the D gene, but with no DNA this cannot be confirmed. There are 15 residues in the CDR3. Germline V gives CDR1 SGHAT, CDR2 FQNNGV.

The V and J genes are TRBV2 and TRBJ2-7; TCRdb names TRBD2, which stays unverified in the absence of DNA. Germline V gene lookup returns CDR1 SNHLY and CDR2 FYNNEI. The CDR3 runs to 12 residues. CDR3 region: CASSVGGLEQYF.

The chain joins TRBV5-6 to TRBJ2-6; TCRdb proposes TRBD1, but this gene call is untestable without DNA. The CDR3 loop spans 16 amino acids. The germline V gene encodes CDR1 SGHDT and CDR2 YYEEEE. The CDR3: CASSFTGGSGANVLTF. Drawing the rest from reference TRBV5-6 and TRBJ2-6, the complete variable domain is DAGVTQSPTHLIKTRGQQVTLRCSPKSGHDTVSWYQQALGQGPQFIFQYYEEEERQRGNFPDRFSGHQFPNYSSELNVNALLLGDSALYLCASSFTGGSGANVLTFGAGSRLTVL.

The rearrangement uses TRBV14 and TRBJ2-7; absent DNA, TCRdb's TRBD1 call cannot be checked. Germline V gene sequence: CDR1 SGHDN, CDR2 FVKESK. CDR3 length: 15 residues. The CDR3 here is CASSQAAGAYYEQYF. Complete variable domain (other parts from reference TRBV14 and TRBJ2-7): EAGVTQFPSHSVIEKGQTVTLRCDPISGHDNLYWYRRVMGKEIKFLLHFVKESKQDESGMPNNRFLAERTGGTYSTLKVQPAELEDSGVYFCASSQAAGAYYEQYFGPGTRLTVT.

J is TRBJ2-6 and V is TRBV5-6; the D gene TCRdb calls, TRBD1, cannot be checked with no DNA. Looked up from germline, CDR1 is SGHDT and CDR2 is YYEEEE. The CDR3 totals 16 residues. CDR3: CASSPTGGFGANVLTF.

This rearrangement joins TRBV6-5 to TRBJ1-6. Germline V gene sequence: CDR1 MNHEY, CDR2 SVGAGI. CDR3 length equals 18 residues. CDR3 residues: CASSYSNSREVPWSPLHF.

This chain links TRBV4-2 with TRBJ1-6; TCRdb outputs TRBD1, but without DNA this stays unchecked. CDR1 and CDR2 from the germline V gene are LGHNA and YNFKEQ. The CDR3 sequence is 18 residues long. The CDR3 loop is CASSQRGLGTSINSPLHF.

The chain uses TRBV5-8 and TRBJ2-7. CDR3 length equals 14 residues. The germline V gene encodes CDR1 SGHTS and CDR2 YDEGEE. CDR3 protein: CASSLAGEFYEQYF.

The V gene is TRBV3-1, the J gene TRBJ1-1; TCRdb selects TRBD1, and the lack of DNA leaves this call unchecked. The germline V gene has CDR1 LGHDT and CDR2 YNNKEL (reference sequence). CDR3 length equals 14 residues. The CDR3: CASSQNQGEPEAFF. Supplemented by reference TRBV3-1 and TRBJ1-1, the full variable domain reads DTAVSQTPKYLVTQMGNDKSIKCEQNLGHDTMYWYKQDSKKFLKIMFSYNNKELIINETVPNRFSPKSPDKAHLNLHINSLELGDSAVYFCASSQNQGEPEAFFGQGTRLTVV.

The chain links TRBV7-2 to TRBJ1-1; TCRdb calls TRBD1, which cannot be checked without DNA. This CDR3 comprises 14 residues. The germline gives CDR1 SGHTA, CDR2 FQGNSA. The chain's CDR3 is CASSWGGQNTEAFF.

CDR3 in amino acids: CASSYSHGQGNYGYTF. This sequence joins TRBV6-5 and TRBJ1-2; the TRBD1 assignment by TCRdb is unverifiable without DNA. Germline values: CDR1 MNHEY, CDR2 SVGAGI. The CDR3 sequence is 16 residues long.

The rearrangement uses TRBV10-3 and TRBJ1-1; TCRdb calls TRBD1, which cannot be checked without DNA. The CDR3 length is 15 residues. CDR1 and CDR2 from the germline V gene are ENHRY and SYGVKD. The CDR3 spells CAISDRTGMETEAFF.

The chain recombines TRBV5-5 with TRBJ2-1; no DNA is available, so the TRBD1 call from TCRdb remains unchecked. The CDR3 is 15 amino acids. The germline CDR1 and CDR2 sequences are SGHKS and YYEKEE (reference sequence). CDR3 sequence reads: CASSLAQGPYNEQFF.

This chain joins TRBV5-8 and TRBJ1-5. This CDR3 has 16 residues. CDR1 and CDR2 from the germline V gene are SGHTS and YDEGEE. The CDR3 spells CASSPAWSRGDQPQHF.

This chain uses TRBV20-1 with TRBJ2-7; lacking DNA, the TRBD1 call made by TCRdb goes unchecked. The V gene's germline CDR1 is DFQATT and CDR2 SNEGSKA (reference sequence). The length of the CDR3 is 14 residues. The CDR3 sequence is CSARTGTGIYEQYF.

The V gene is TRBV24-1, the J gene TRBJ2-5. Germline V gene lookup returns CDR1 KGHDR and CDR2 SFDVKD. The CDR3 runs 14 residues. Here the CDR3 reads CATSYATVVETQYF.

The chain carries TRBV7-2 and TRBJ1-2; the TRBD1 assignment by TCRdb is unverifiable without DNA. Germline values: CDR1 SGHTA, CDR2 FQGNSA. The CDR3 sequence is 14 residues long. The CDR3 sequence: CASSGRDPVLGYTF. Combining the CDR3 with reference TRBV7-2 and TRBJ1-2 gives the whole variable domain GAGVSQSPSNKVTEKGKDVELRCDPISGHTALYWYRQSLGQGLEFLIYFQGNSAPDKSGLPSDRFSAERTGGSVSTLTIQRTQQEDSAVYLCASSGRDPVLGYTFGSGTRLTVV.

CDR3: CASTLQETQYF. The rearrangement uses TRBV5-1 and TRBJ2-5. The CDR3 length is 11 residues. Germline V gene data show CDR1 as SGHRS and CDR2 as YFSETQ.

V and J are TRBV12-3 or TRBV12-4 and TRBJ2-1; with no DNA, the TCRdb D assignment of TRBD1 cannot be verified. This CDR3 contains 14 residues. CDR3 loop: CASSPGTGYNEQFF.

The chain employs TRBV7-2 and TRBJ2-1; with no DNA, the TCRdb D assignment of TRBD1 cannot be verified. The V gene's germline CDR1 is SGHTA and CDR2 FQGNSA. This CDR3 has 15 residues. CDR3 loop: CASSRGQVAYNEQFF.

The chain uses TRBV7-3 and TRBJ2-3; the TCRdb call, TRBD1, lacks DNA for checking. This CDR3 comprises 17 residues. The V gene's germline CDR1 is SGHTA and CDR2 FQGTGA. The CDR3 sequence: CASSLMVTGGLPDTQYF.

The chain employs TRBV20-1 and TRBJ1-1; TCRdb's D call, TRBD1, is unchecked because there is no DNA. The length of the CDR3 is 14 residues. Per the germline V gene, CDR1 is DFQATT and CDR2 is SNEGSKA (reference sequence). CDR3 amino acids: CSARDQRGESKAFF.

The V gene is TRBV19, the J gene TRBJ2-2; the TRBD2 assignment by TCRdb is unverifiable without DNA. The CDR3 extends over 17 amino acids. Germline V gene lookup returns CDR1 LNHDA and CDR2 SQIVND (reference sequence). The CDR3 is CASREGGLARNTGELFF.

This sequence joins TRBV18 and TRBJ2-6; TCRdb calls TRBD2, which cannot be checked without DNA. The CDR3 spans 16 residues. Germline V gene lookup returns CDR1 KGHSH and CDR2 LQKENI. CDR3 loop: CASSPPGLSGANVLTF.

The genes are TRBV18 and TRBJ2-5. This CDR3 has 14 residues. The germline V gene has CDR1 KGHSH and CDR2 LQKENI. This CDR3 is CASSPGRAQETQYF.

The chain joins TRBV6-5 to TRBJ1-1. Germline V gene data show CDR1 as MNHEY and CDR2 as SVGAGI. The CDR3 consists of 15 residues. The CDR3 region is CASSYLAGKHTEAFF.

The chain couples TRBV11-2 to TRBJ2-7; TCRdb's D gene call, TRBD1, goes unchecked for lack of DNA. The V gene's germline CDR1 is SGHAT and CDR2 FQNNGV. The CDR3 consists of 12 residues. CDR3: CASSRQGGEQYF.

CDR3: CASSLAPVTYEQYF. The chain has TRBV5-1 and TRBJ2-7. The CDR3 has 14 residues. CDR1 and CDR2 from the germline V gene are SGHRS and YFSETQ.

The chain combines TRBV12-3 or TRBV12-4 with TRBJ2-1. The length of the CDR3 is 12 residues. Here the CDR3 reads CASSFLHNEQFF.

This sequence joins TRBV20-1 and TRBJ2-1; TCRdb indicates TRBD2, and absent DNA this call remains unverified. CDR1 and CDR2 from the germline V gene are DFQATT and SNEGSKA (reference sequence). This CDR3 is built from 14 residues. CDR3 amino acids: CSASSGGPGNEQFF.